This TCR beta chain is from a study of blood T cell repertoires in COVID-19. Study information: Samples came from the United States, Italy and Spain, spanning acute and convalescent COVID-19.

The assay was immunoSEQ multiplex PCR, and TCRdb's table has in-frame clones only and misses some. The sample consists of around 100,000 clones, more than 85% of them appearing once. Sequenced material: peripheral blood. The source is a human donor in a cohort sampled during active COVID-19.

Written as DNA, the CDR3 is TGTGCCATCAGTGAACCCGGGGGTTCCGGGGAGCTGTTTTTT. The encoded protein is CAISEPGGSGELFF. The chain joins TRBV10-3 to TRBJ2-2, with D maybe TRBD2 (6 bases). The V and J ends lost 3 bases and 6 bases respectively, with 11 bases between them. The germline V gene has CDR1 ENHRY and CDR2 SYGVKD. This CDR3 contains 14 residues.